This T cell receptor beta chain stems from a study of blood T cells in healthy people across ages. Study-wide points: The lack of PBMC sorting stopped any conclusive naive versus antigen-experienced comparison. More naive CD4+ cells and higher diversity marked long-lived donors relative to aged donors. It was not known whether donors were CMV positive (a possible confounder of expanded clonotype changes).

In this sample, this clonotype turned up a few times. Its antigen is still unknown. The CDR3 covers 13 residues. Germline CDR1 reads SGDLS; CDR2 reads YYNGEE. Trimming left V 2 bases short and J 6 bases short, with 10 bases between. There were at least 6 micrograms of total RNA extracted from every sample. The use of a sample-barcoded 5' primer and a J-beta primer mix characterized a second PCR of roughly 7 to 11 cycles. TCRdb reprocessed the 5' RACE reads via MiXCR and lists one record per CDR3 protein. This table holds around 710,000 distinct CDR3 sequences, approximately 39% found once. This clonotype was sampled from an older woman in good health. The chain joins TRBV9 to TRBJ2-3; no clear D gene. Sequencing input: blood. The CDR3 is CASSVWEGDTQYF. Written as DNA, the CDR3 is TGTGCCAGCAGCGTGTGGGAAGGGGATACGCAGTATTTT.